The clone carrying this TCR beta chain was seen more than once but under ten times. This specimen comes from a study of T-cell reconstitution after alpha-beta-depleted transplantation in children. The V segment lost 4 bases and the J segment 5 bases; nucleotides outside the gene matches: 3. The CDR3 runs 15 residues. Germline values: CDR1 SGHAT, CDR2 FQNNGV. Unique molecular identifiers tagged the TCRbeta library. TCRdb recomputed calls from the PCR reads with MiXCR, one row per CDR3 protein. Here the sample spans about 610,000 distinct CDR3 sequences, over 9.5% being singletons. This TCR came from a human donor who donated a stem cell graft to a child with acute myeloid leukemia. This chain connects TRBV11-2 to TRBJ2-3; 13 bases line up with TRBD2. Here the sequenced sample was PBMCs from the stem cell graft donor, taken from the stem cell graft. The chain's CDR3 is CASSWGLAGIDTQYF. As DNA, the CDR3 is TGTGCCAGCAGCTGGGGACTAGCGGGAATAGATACGCAGTATTTT.